The subject of this entry is one T cell receptor (beta chain). What it binds is unknown. Data came from immunoSEQ multiplex PCR; TCRdb stores just in-frame clones and leaves some out. The sample lists approximately 150,000 clones, approximately 86% occurring once. The data stem from a study of T cell responses to AZD1222 COVID-19 vaccine. Study-level results: Mapped onto spike, vaccine-associated CD4 TCRs spanned it and were dominant at 160-218 and 743-854. Baseline serology detected seropositivity in only six AZD1222 recipients.

The sample in question was peripheral blood, obtained on day 0 of AZD1222 vaccination. This sequence was found in an adult in good health.

CDR3 in amino acids: CASSLKGPSNYGYTF. Written as DNA, the CDR3 is TGTGCCAGCAGCTTGAAGGGGCCTTCTAACTATGGCTACACCTTC. The chain carries TRBV5-6 and TRBJ1-2, with D possibly TRBD1 on 5 matching bases. The germline V and J ends were trimmed by 1 base and 0 bases, with 10 bases remaining between them. The V gene's germline CDR1 is SGHDT and CDR2 YYEEEE. This CDR3 is built from 15 residues.